This T cell receptor beta chain was observed in a study of T cells in Graves' hyperthyroidism and ophthalmopathy. On the study more broadly: Specimen type is peripheral blood, collected at initial diagnosis prior to any treatment.

Note on this clonotype: What it binds is unknown.

Trimming pared 5 bases from V and 2 bases from J, leaving 13 bases between. Germline V gene data show CDR1 as MNHEY and CDR2 as SVGAGI. This CDR3 has 15 residues. Lactation, pregnancy, other autoimmune disease or uncontrolled infection led to exclusion of patients. The study based diagnoses on clinical symptoms, serum thyroxine and TRAb, thyroid ultrasound and orbital computed tomography. Amplified TCR beta CDR3 regions derived from RNA transcripts. First-round RT-PCR of the TCR CDR3 relied on the HTBI primer set. TCRdb redid the calling of the multiplex PCR reads with MiXCR, one entry per CDR3 protein. Here the sample spans roughly 800,000 distinct CDR3 sequences, 35% to 40% being singletons. Findings of the study overall: A model using 13 V-J features told ophthalmopathy apart from stable hyperthyroidism.

The clonotype was recovered from a young man with Graves' hyperthyroidism. Sequencing was performed on blood. The chain uses TRBV6-5 and TRBJ1-5; weak D call: TRBD1 (5 bases). The CDR3 region is CASSPGRSGNQPQHF. The CDR3 DNA follows: TGTGCCAGCAGTCCAGGGAGGAGTGGCAATCAGCCCCAGCATTTT.